This T cell receptor (beta chain) derives from a study of human T cells and chemical hapten exposure. Study information: It was small differences in pooled library volume that mainly caused per-sample TCR yields to vary.

The CDR3 consists of 12 residues. V lost 5 bases, J lost 4 bases, and 6 bases lay in between. The germline V gene encodes CDR1 SEHNR and CDR2 FQNEAQ (reference sequence). At least ten counts were recorded for this clonotype. Its antigen is unidentified. Notes on the study in general: Alopecia was present in the donors, so their immune response may differ from healthy people's.

Documented time point: patch test 2, 6 weeks after DPC sensitization. The treatment denotes: therapeutic diphenylcyclopropenone sensitization with weekly scalp DPC. Using its own MiXCR run on the RACE reads, TCRdb lists one record per CDR3 protein. The sample lists about 40,000 distinct CDR3 sequences, approximately 3.5% seen once, with about 6.9% in the top ten. The rearrangement joins TRBV7-9 to TRBJ2-1; D not resolved. Source: whole blood, taken in connection with sensitization to the hapten diphenylcyclopropenone (DPC). The sequence came from a man aged 40-55 years with alopecia areata. Some clones in this sample may be carry-over from other donors' samples. CDR3: CASSIEYNEQFF. In DNA, the CDR3 is TGTGCCAGCAGCATTGAGTACAATGAGCAGTTCTTC.